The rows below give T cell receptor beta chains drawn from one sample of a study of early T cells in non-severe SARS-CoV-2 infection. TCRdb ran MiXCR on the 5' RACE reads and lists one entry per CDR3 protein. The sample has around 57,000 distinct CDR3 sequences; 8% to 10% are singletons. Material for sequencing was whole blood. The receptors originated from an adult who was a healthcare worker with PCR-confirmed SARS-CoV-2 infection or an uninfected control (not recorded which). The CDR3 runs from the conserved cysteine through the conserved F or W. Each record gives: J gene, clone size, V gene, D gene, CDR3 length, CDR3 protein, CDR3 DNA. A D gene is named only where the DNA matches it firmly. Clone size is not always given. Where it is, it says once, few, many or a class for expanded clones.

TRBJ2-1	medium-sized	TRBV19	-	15	CASSIDRSPLNEQFF	TGTGCCAGTAGTATAGACAGGAGCCCTCTCAATGAGCAGTTCTTC
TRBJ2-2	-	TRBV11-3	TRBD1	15	CASSSGQGKIGELFF	TGTGCCAGCAGCTCGGGACAGGGGAAAATCGGGGAGCTGTTTTTT
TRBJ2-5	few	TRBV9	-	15	CASSVGVGAQETQYF	TGTGCCAGCAGCGTAGGTGTGGGCGCCCAAGAGACCCAGTACTTC
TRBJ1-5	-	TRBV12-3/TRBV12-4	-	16	CASRSAGGVINQPQHF	TGTGCCAGCAGGTCTGCGGGGGGGGTGATCAATCAGCCCCAGCATTTT
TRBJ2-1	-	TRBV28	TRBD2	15	CASIPSGGHYNEQFF	TGTGCCAGCATCCCGAGCGGGGGTCACTACAATGAGCAGTTCTTC
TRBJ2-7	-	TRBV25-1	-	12	CASRGGDYEQYF	TGTGCCAGCAGGGGCGGAGACTACGAGCAGTACTTC
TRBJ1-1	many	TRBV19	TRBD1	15	CASLPLDRGEAEAFF	TGTGCCAGTCTCCCCTTGGACAGGGGGGAAGCTGAAGCTTTCTTT
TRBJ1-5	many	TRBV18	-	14	CASSPGNSNQPQHF	TGTGCCAGCTCACCGGGGAATAGCAATCAGCCCCAGCATTTT
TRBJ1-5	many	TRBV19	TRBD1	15	CASSPRGQGNQPQHF	TGTGCCAGTAGTCCCCGGGGACAGGGGAATCAGCCCCAGCATTTT
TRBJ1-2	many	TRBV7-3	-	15	CASSPRGGLGYGYTF	TGTGCCAGCAGCCCACGTGGGGGGCTCGGCTATGGCTACACCTTC
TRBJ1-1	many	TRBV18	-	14	CASSPQGRNTEAFF	TGTGCCAGCTCACCACAGGGGAGGAACACTGAAGCTTTCTTT
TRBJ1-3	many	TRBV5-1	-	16	CASSLVPAASGNTIYF	TGCGCCAGCAGCTTGGTTCCGGCTGCCTCTGGAAACACCATATATTTT
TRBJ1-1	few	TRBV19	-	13	CASSILTNTEAFF	TGTGCCAGTAGTATACTTACGAACACTGAAGCTTTCTTT
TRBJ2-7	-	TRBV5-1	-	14	CASSLDASIYEQYF	TGCGCCAGCAGCTTGGACGCGTCCATCTACGAGCAGTACTTC
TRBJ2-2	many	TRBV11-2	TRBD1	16	CASSSTGQVNTGELFF	TGTGCCAGCAGCTCCACGGGACAGGTGAACACCGGGGAGCTGTTTTTT
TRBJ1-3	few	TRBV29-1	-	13	CSVEAGTGNTIYF	TGCAGCGTTGAAGCCGGGACTGGAAACACCATATATTTT
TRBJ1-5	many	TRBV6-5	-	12	CASRTTNQPQHF	TGTGCCAGCAGAACAACTAATCAGCCCCAGCATTTT
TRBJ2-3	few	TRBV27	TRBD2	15	CASSPQGLVGYTQYF	TGTGCCAGCAGTCCGCAGGGACTAGTGGGCTATACGCAGTATTTT
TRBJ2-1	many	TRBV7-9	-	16	CASSLAGSGPWDEQFF	TGTGCCAGCAGCTTAGCGGGGTCTGGCCCTTGGGATGAGCAGTTCTTC
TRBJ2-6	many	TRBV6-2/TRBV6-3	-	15	CASSYSHSGANVLTF	TGTGCCAGCAGTTACAGCCACTCTGGGGCCAACGTCCTGACTTTC
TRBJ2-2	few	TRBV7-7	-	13	CASSSSNTGELFF	TGTGCTAGCAGCTCCTCAAACACCGGGGAGCTGTTTTTT
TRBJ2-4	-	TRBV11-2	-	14	CASSSPGTLNIQYF	TGTGCCAGCAGCTCCCCCGGGACTCTCAACATTCAGTACTTC
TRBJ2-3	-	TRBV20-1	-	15	CSASLGGPGTDTQYF	TGCAGTGCTAGTTTAGGAGGGCCTGGCACAGATACGCAGTATTTT
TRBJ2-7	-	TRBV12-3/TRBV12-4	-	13	CASNFAGAYEQYF	TGTGCCAGCAATTTTGCAGGGGCCTACGAGCAGTACTTC
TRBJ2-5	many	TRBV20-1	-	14	CSAGRLGSEETQYF	TGCAGTGCCGGTCGACTCGGCTCCGAAGAGACCCAGTACTTC
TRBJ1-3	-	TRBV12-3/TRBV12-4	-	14	CASSWFIAENTIYF	TGTGCCAGCAGTTGGTTTATTGCTGAAAACACCATATATTTT
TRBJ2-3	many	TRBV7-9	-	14	CASSSTGYTDTQYF	TGTGCCAGCAGCTCTACAGGTTACACAGATACGCAGTATTTT
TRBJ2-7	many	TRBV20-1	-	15	CSARVGKGVSYEQYF	TGCAGTGCTAGAGTCGGGAAGGGGGTCTCCTACGAGCAGTACTTC
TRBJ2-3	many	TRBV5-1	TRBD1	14	CASSYGQGADTQYF	TGCGCCAGCAGCTATGGACAGGGGGCAGATACGCAGTATTTT
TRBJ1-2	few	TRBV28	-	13	CASSLTYRERYTF	TGTGCCAGCAGTTTAACGTACAGGGAGCGGTACACCTTC
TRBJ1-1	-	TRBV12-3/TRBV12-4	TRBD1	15	CASRAGDRAKAEAFF	TGTGCCAGCAGGGCCGGGGACAGGGCAAAGGCTGAAGCTTTCTTT
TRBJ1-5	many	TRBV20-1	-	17	CSASFRTGLYSNQPQHF	TGCAGTGCTAGCTTTCGAACAGGGTTGTATAGCAATCAGCCCCAGCATTTT
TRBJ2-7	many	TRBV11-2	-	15	CASSLDPDTTYEQYF	TGTGCCAGCAGCTTAGATCCCGACACAACCTACGAGCAGTACTTC
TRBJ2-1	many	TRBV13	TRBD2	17	CASSITGSGRHYNEQFF	TGTGCCAGCAGCATAACGGGTAGCGGGAGACATTACAATGAGCAGTTCTTC
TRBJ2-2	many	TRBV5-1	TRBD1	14	CASSFYRGTGELFF	TGCGCCAGCAGCTTTTACAGGGGCACCGGGGAGCTGTTTTTT
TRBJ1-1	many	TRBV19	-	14	CAGSPQRGIGEAFF	TGTGCCGGTAGTCCGCAGAGGGGGATAGGTGAAGCTTTCTTT
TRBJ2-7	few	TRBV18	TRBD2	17	CASSPPVAGGPTYEQYF	TGTGCCAGCTCACCACCGGTAGCGGGGGGGCCTACCTACGAGCAGTACTTC
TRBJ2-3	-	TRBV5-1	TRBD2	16	CASSSASGGAGDTQYF	TGCGCCAGCAGCTCCGCTAGCGGGGGGGCCGGGGATACGCAGTATTTT
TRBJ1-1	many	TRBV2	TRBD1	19	CASRPPLGQTGGMNTEAFF	TGTGCCAGCCGCCCCCCATTGGGTCAGACAGGGGGAATGAACACTGAAGCTTTCTTT
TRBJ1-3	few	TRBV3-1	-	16	CASSQDLGGPGNTIYF	TGTGCCAGCAGCCAAGATCTCGGGGGACCTGGAAACACCATATATTTT